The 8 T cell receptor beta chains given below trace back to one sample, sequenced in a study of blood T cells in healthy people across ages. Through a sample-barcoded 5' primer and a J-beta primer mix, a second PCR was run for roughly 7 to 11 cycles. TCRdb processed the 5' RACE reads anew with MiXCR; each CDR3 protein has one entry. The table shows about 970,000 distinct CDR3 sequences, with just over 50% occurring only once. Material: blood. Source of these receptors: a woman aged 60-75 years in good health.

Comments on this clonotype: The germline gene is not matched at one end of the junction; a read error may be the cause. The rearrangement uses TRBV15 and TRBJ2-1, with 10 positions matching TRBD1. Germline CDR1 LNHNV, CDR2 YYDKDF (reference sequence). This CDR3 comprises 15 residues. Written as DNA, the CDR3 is TGTGCCGCCAGCAGGGACAGGGGATCCTACAATGAGCAGTTCTTC. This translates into CAASRDRGSYNEQFF.

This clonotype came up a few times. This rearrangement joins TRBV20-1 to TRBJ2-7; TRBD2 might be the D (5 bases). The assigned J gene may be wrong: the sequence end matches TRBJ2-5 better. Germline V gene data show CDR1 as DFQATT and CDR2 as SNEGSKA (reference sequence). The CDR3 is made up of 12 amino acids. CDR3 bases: TGCAGTGCTGGAAAAGCGGAAGAGACCCAGTACTTC. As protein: CSAGKAEETQYF.

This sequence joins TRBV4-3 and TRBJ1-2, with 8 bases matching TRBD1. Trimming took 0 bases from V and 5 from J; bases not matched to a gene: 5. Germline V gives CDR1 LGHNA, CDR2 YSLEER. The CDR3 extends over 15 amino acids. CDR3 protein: CASSQDPGQVYGYTF. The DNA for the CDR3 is TGCGCCAGCAGCCAAGATCCGGGACAGGTTTATGGCTACACCTTC.

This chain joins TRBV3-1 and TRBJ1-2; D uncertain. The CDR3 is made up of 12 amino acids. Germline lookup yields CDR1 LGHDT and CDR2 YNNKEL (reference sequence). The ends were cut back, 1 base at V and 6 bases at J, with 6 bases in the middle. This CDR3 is CASSQAANGYTF. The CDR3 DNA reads TGTGCCAGCAGCCAAGCAGCGAATGGCTACACCTTC.

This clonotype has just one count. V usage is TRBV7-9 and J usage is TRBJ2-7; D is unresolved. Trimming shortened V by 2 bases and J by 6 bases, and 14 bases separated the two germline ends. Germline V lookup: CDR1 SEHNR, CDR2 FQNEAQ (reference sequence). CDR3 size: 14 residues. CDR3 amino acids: CASSLSLSMAEQYF. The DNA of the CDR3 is TGTGCCAGCAGCTTAAGCCTAAGCATGGCCGAGCAGTACTTC.

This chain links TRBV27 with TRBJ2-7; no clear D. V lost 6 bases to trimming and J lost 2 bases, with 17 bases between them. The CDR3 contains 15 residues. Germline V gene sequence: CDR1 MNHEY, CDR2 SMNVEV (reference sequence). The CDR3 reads CASRHGPAETYEQYF. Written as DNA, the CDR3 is TGTGCCAGCAGACACGGACCAGCAGAGACCTACGAGCAGTACTTC.

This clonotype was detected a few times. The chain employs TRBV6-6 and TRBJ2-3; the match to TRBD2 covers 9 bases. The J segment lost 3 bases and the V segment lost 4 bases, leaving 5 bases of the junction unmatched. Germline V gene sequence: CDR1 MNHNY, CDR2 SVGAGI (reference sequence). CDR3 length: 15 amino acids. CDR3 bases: TGTGCCAGCAGTTCTCCGGGACTAGCAACAGATACGCAGTATTTT. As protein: CASSSPGLATDTQYF.

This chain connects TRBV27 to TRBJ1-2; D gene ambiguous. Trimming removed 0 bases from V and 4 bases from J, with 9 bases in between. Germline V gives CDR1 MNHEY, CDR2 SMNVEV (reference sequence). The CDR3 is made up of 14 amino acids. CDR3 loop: CASSLSRGSYGYTF. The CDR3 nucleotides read TGTGCCAGCAGTTTATCCCGGGGATCCTATGGCTACACCTTC.